These 10 T cell receptor beta chains came from one sample sequenced in a study of cytomegalovirus exposure and HLA in healthy donors. Primers included in the PCR were 60 Vbeta and 13 Jbeta primers. This table comes from immunoSEQ multiplex PCR, and its TCRdb copy is limited to in-frame clones, with some not included. The table records just over 150,000 clones, 65% to 85% of them present only once. The specimen sequenced was PBMCs. Receptor source: a man in his forties in good health and CMV-seropositive.

The chain joins TRBV18 to TRBJ2-5; the match to TRBD2 covers 7 bases. Germline values: CDR1 KGHSH, CDR2 LQKENI. The CDR3 spans 14 residues. V lost 6 bases, J lost 5 bases, and 9 bases stayed unmatched. CDR3 DNA sequence: TGTGCCAGCTCCCGGGACCAGGGAGGGGAGACCCAGTACTTC. Protein: CASSRDQGGETQYF.

In this sample, this clone turned up a few times. J is TRBJ1-3 and V is TRBV5-1; D is perhaps TRBD1 (5 bases). The germline gives CDR1 SGHRS, CDR2 YFSETQ. This CDR3 is built from 19 residues. The V gene lost 0 bases and the J gene lost 2 bases, with 21 bases spanning the gap. CDR3 amino acids: CASSLAPGNFVPPGNTIYF. In DNA, the CDR3 is TGCGCCAGCAGCTTGGCCCCAGGGAATTTTGTCCCCCCTGGAAACACCATATATTTT.

The gene calls are TRBV6-6 and TRBJ2-5, with a tentative D call TRBD1 (6 bases). CDR3 length: 13 residues. The V gene lost 5 bases and the J gene lost 6 bases, with 13 bases spanning the gap. The germline gives CDR1 MNHNY, CDR2 SVGAGI (reference sequence). The CDR3 reads CASSVGTYQTQYF. In DNA form, the CDR3 reads TGTGCCAGCAGTGTGGGGACATACCAGACCCAGTACTTC.

V gene TRBV5-1 combines with J gene TRBJ1-5; D uncertain. There are 15 residues in the CDR3. Per the germline V gene, CDR1 is SGHRS and CDR2 is YFSETQ. The V and J ends lost 3 bases and 2 bases respectively, with 12 bases between them. This chain's CDR3 is CASSYRVARNQPQHF. The CDR3 DNA is TGCGCCAGCAGCTACCGGGTGGCCCGCAATCAGCCCCAGCATTTT.

The chain joins TRBV9 to TRBJ2-2; D possibly corresponds to TRBD2 (6 bases). Trimming stripped 4 bases from V and 2 bases from J, with 18 bases between. The CDR3 runs to 17 residues. Germline V gene data show CDR1 as SGDLS and CDR2 as YYNGEE. CDR3 in DNA: TGTGCCAGCAGCTGGGAGGACGGCATACTAAACACCGGGGAGCTGTTTTTT. It yields the protein CASSWEDGILNTGELFF.

The chain recombines TRBV5-1 with TRBJ2-3; 10 bases align to TRBD1. CDR3 length: 15 amino acids. After removal of 6 bases from V and 3 bases from J, the junction contained 7 bases not matched to a gene. The germline gives CDR1 SGHRS, CDR2 YFSETQ. The CDR3 sequence is CASTYRTGGTDTQYF. Here the CDR3 DNA reads TGCGCCAGCACCTATCGGACAGGGGGAACAGATACGCAGTATTTT. The full variable domain, completed using reference TRBV5-1 and TRBJ2-3, is KAGVTQTPRYLIKTRGQQVTLSCSPISGHRSVSWYQQTPGQGLQFLFEYFSETQRNKGNFPGRFSGRQFSNSRSEMNVSTLELGDSALYLCASTYRTGGTDTQYFGPGTRLTVL.

The chain is built from TRBV7-2 and TRBJ1-1; D not resolved. CDR1 and CDR2 (germline): SGHTA, FQGNSA. The CDR3 runs 14 residues. The V gene lost 6 bases and the J gene lost 1 base, with 12 bases spanning the gap. The CDR3 protein is CASRFQKPNTEAFF. CDR3 DNA: TGTGCCAGCAGGTTCCAGAAACCGAACACTGAAGCTTTCTTT.

The V gene is TRBV9, the J gene TRBJ2-7, with 7 bases aligning to TRBD2. This CDR3 is built from 14 residues. The germline CDR1 and CDR2 sequences are SGDLS and YYNGEE. The V segment lost 0 bases and the J segment 4 bases; nucleotides outside the gene matches: 4. CDR3 DNA sequence: TGTGCCAGCAGCGTAGGGGGTAGCGGGTACGAGCAGTACTTC. This codes for CASSVGGSGYEQYF.

J is TRBJ2-3 and V is TRBV10-3; D is possibly TRBD2 (6 bases). The V gene lost 6 bases and the J gene lost 2 bases, with 30 bases spanning the gap. Per the germline V gene, CDR1 is ENHRY and CDR2 is SYGVKD. The CDR3 loop spans 20 amino acids. The CDR3 DNA follows: TGTGCCATCAGGATCGTTGCGTATCGGGACGGGGGTAGGTCCACAGATACGCAGTATTTT. It yields the protein CAIRIVAYRDGGRSTDTQYF.

This clone was picked up a small number of times. The chain employs TRBV7-3 and TRBJ1-6; 9 nucleotides agree with TRBD1. The ends lost 5 bases at V and 13 bases at J; junction bases unmatched: 6. Germline values: CDR1 SGHTA, CDR2 FQGTGA. The CDR3 runs to 13 residues. The CDR3 DNA follows: TGTGCCAGCAGCCTGGGGACAGGGACGCCCCTCCACTTT. This codes for CASSLGTGTPLHF.